What follows is one T cell receptor (beta chain) and its context. The antigen remains undetermined. Sample time point: sample taken at primary tumor resection. Whole RNA obtained from tumor, nontumor lung or frozen PBMC underwent sequencing without sorting. This entry belongs to a study of spatial heterogeneity in lung cancer. As for the study in general: In the raw reads, each unique TCR and UMI combination was present more than ten times on average.

Overall study results and limits: Ubiquitous expanded tumor TCRs were observed in blood more at resection than follow-up.

This CDR3 has 14 residues. CDR1 and CDR2 (germline): KGHDR, SFDVKD. V lost 2 bases and J lost 0, with 7 bases in between. Individually, TCR cDNA molecules were each labelled with a unique molecular identifier. TCRdb recomputed calls from the 5' RACE reads with MiXCR, one row per CDR3 protein. The repertoire holds about 44,000 distinct CDR3 sequences, with about 13% as singletons. Source: PBMCs, taken at surgery. This sequence originates from a male donor with early-stage non-small cell lung cancer. This chain uses TRBV24-1 with TRBJ2-7; D unclear. CDR3 amino acids: CATSDWRRSYEQYF. CDR3 nucleotides: TGTGCCACCAGTGATTGGCGACGCTCCTACGAGCAGTACTTC.